This TCR beta chain was sequenced during a study of T cell responses to AZD1222 COVID-19 vaccine. Generated by immunoSEQ multiplex PCR, the TCRdb table keeps only in-frame clones and is missing some. The top ten hold approximately 4.2% of the sample, which has about 180,000 clones, about nine tenths seen once. Trimming took 3 bases from V and 4 from J, leaving 13 bases between them. The length of the CDR3 is 15 residues. The germline CDR1 and CDR2 sequences are SGHNT and YYREEE (reference sequence). The sequencing here drew on peripheral blood, taken 28 days after the second dose of the MenACWY control vaccine. The TCR originated in an adult who received the MenACWY meningococcal vaccine as a control. The genes are TRBV5-4 and TRBJ2-2, with D possibly called TRBD1 or TRBD2 (6 bases each). CDR3 loop: CASSSPPGATGELFF. The DNA of the CDR3 is TGTGCCAGCAGCTCCCCCCCGGGGGCCACCGGGGAGCTGTTTTTT.